This T cell receptor (beta chain) emerged from a study of T cell responses to AZD1222 COVID-19 vaccine. For the study at large: Samples with a second dose at about 4 or about 12 weeks were pooled together.

Germline V CDR1 and CDR2: MGHRA, YSYEKL. The CDR3 spans 15 residues. V dropped 4 bases and J dropped 6 bases, with 16 bases sitting between them. TCRdb's copy holds only in-frame clones and misses some; the assay was immunoSEQ multiplex PCR. The table lists 150,000 to 200,000 clones, approximately 90% of them singletons. This clonotype was obtained from an adult in good health. The sample here was peripheral blood, taken on day 0 of AZD1222 vaccination. J is TRBJ1-5 and V is TRBV4-1; D is uncertain. The CDR3 DNA is TGCGCCAGCAGCCCCCCTCTGTGGCGCGGTCAGCCCCAGCATTTT. It codes for CASSPPLWRGQPQHF.